The entry below describes one T cell receptor beta chain. The antigen remains undetermined. This sample stems from a study of circulating tumor DNA in untreated peripheral T-cell lymphoma. Points from the study as a whole: In about 70% of patients, tumor-specific clonotypes were identified.

Assay used: immunoSEQ multiplex PCR; TCRdb lists only in-frame clones, some missing. The table records about 6,600 clones, approximately 80% of them present only once. Germline V gene sequence: CDR1 LNHDA, CDR2 SQIVND (reference sequence). This CDR3 has 13 amino acids. V lost 6 bases and J lost 1, with 9 bases in between. This sequence was found in a human donor with peripheral T-cell lymphoma. The sample comprised tumor tissue. V is TRBV19 and J is TRBJ1-1; D remains ambiguous. Written as DNA, the CDR3 is TGTGCCAGTAGCGTCAGACCGAACACTGAAGCTTTCTTT. Residues: CASSVRPNTEAFF.